This entry concerns a single T cell receptor beta chain. Its antigen is still unknown. No clone much larger than this one lies a single base away; base qualities are absent. During library preparation, unique molecular identifiers were attached to individual cDNA molecules so that TCRs could be counted in a quantitative, reproducible way. Each blood RNA sample was used to sequence both TCR alpha and TCR beta chains. Turning to the authors' computational methods: A median of roughly 99,000 TCRs per sample was observed, with a range of roughly 20,000 to 750,000. The Decombinator software suite was used to annotate V, J and CDR3 in the TCR reads. To make PS versus PT1 abundance plots, every sample was subsampled to the same number of TCRs (28,000). TCRs were defined as expanded if absent before sensitization and observed at least eight times at the 2-week time point. TCRdb took the public reads, trimmed them with fastp at Q25, ran MiXCR for clone calling and kept in-frame beta chains. Records with the same CDR3 protein are collapsed into one entry carrying the most frequent genes and DNA. V and J calls and clone size were set by TCRdb, not the authors. Recorded for this sample are around 120,000 distinct CDR3 sequences; 8% to 9.5% of them occurred a single time. 1.2% to 1.5% of the sample is held by the ten biggest clonotypes.

Measured from the cysteine to the phenylalanine, the CDR3 is 15 residues long. Only the CDR3 DNA stays, 45 bases, in frame from base 1. CDR1 and CDR2, per the germline V gene (reference sequence), are PRHDT and FYEKMQ. The trim is 1 base for V and 8 bases for J, with a gap of 15 bases between the germline ends. Total RNA was extracted from unfractionated whole blood collected in Tempus Blood RNA tubes. Roughly 5 healthy volunteers served as TCR sequencing controls and were bled at day 0, 2 weeks and 6 weeks. This sample was included in a study of human T cells and chemical hapten exposure (dated by TCRdb to the early 2020s). General notes on the study: Libraries were combined into a pool for sequencing, and differences in TCR yield between samples came mainly from small differences in library volumes within the pool. The study tracked peripheral blood TCR repertoire changes in vivo during primary and secondary sensitization to the hapten diphenylcyclopropenone (DPC) in alopecia patients.

On the study overall, not on this receptor specifically: After repeated subsampling, the strength of the expansion versus patch-test correlation and the threshold at which it became significant changed. The number of TCRs above 1 in 1000 frequency did not change with DPC sensitization; there was no evidence of global repertoire structure alterations.

The sample consisted of whole blood. This clonotype was obtained from a human donor in good health. Some clones in this sample may be carry-over from other donors' samples. Donor details come from another sample of the same person, matched by shared clones. The receptor chain draws on TRBV13 and TRBJ2-1; the D gene could be TRBD1 or TRBD2, each one agreeing over 5 bases. The DNA sequence is given as TGTGCCAGCAGCTTAGAGGGGACCCGAGGCGATGAGCAGTTCTTC. Its protein reads: CASSLEGTRGDEQFF.